A selection of T cell receptor beta chains follows, all from one sample in a study of Ad26.COV2.S vaccination and SARS-CoV-2 variants. The data were produced by immunoSEQ multiplex PCR, yet TCRdb's version contains in-frame clones alone and is incomplete. The table shows about 400,000 clones, with under 90% occurring only once. Sequenced material: peripheral blood, taken in a trial of Ad26.COV2.S vaccine versus placebo. The receptors derive from a person between 18 and 65 years old who received the Ad26.COV2.S COVID-19 vaccine or a placebo. Both conserved end residues are part of each CDR3. A D gene is named only where the DNA matches it firmly. Clone sizes are given selectively: once, few, many, or a class where the clone is expanded.

TRBV11-2	TRBD1	-	TRBJ1-1	TGTGCCAGCAGCTTACCAAGACAGGGTGGTTCGAACACTGAAGCTTTCTTT	CASSLPRQGGSNTEAFF
TRBV4-2	TRBD2	-	TRBJ2-7	TGTGCCAGCATGGGTCTAGCGGGAGGGTCCCTCCACGAGCAGTACTTC	CASMGLAGGSLHEQYF
TRBV5-6	-	once	TRBJ2-3	TGTGCCAGCAGCGCGGCAGTACAGGGCTTATTTACAGATACGCAGTATTTT	CASSAAVQGLFTDTQYF
TRBV6-5	-	-	TRBJ2-7	TGTGCCAGCAGTTATCGGAGGGGGACGGCGCGGGAGCAGTACTTC	CASSYRRGTAREQYF
TRBV7-2	-	-	TRBJ2-7	TGTGCCAGCAGCTCAGGCAGGGGCTACGAGCAGTACTTC	CASSSGRGYEQYF
TRBV7-9	TRBD1	-	TRBJ2-7	TGTGCCGGAAATACAGGGGAAAGTTACGAGCAGTACTTC	CAGNTGESYEQYF
TRBV7-3	-	-	TRBJ1-1	TGTGCCAGCAGCTTAATGGGGGGCCTCACTGAAGCTTTCTTT	CASSLMGGLTEAFF
TRBV18	TRBD2	-	TRBJ2-2	TGTGCCAGCTCACCACCGGGTCTAGCGGACGGGGAGCTGTTTTTT	CASSPPGLADGELFF
TRBV19	TRBD1	-	TRBJ2-7	TGTGCCAGTAGTACGGGACAGGGGGTCGGCTACGAGCAGTACTTC	CASSTGQGVGYEQYF
TRBV7-2	-	-	TRBJ1-3	TGTGCCAGCAGCTCACAGGGTTACTCTGGAAACACCATATATTTT	CASSSQGYSGNTIYF
TRBV6-5	TRBD2	-	TRBJ2-5	TGTGCCAGCAGTTACTCGAGGACGGGGGGAGGGGAGACCCAGTACTTC	CASSYSRTGGGETQYF
TRBV7-8	-	-	TRBJ1-5	TGTGCCAGCAGCTCTCGTTACGTTGATAATCAGCCCCAGCATTTT	CASSSRYVDNQPQHF
TRBV3-1/TRBV3-2	-	few	TRBJ1-2	TGTGCCAGCAGCCGGGACGGCAACTATGGCTACACCTTC	CASSRDGNYGYTF
TRBV29-1	TRBD1	-	TRBJ1-2	TGCAGCGCCGAAACAGGGGACTATGGCTACACCTTC	CSAETGDYGYTF
TRBV6-5	TRBD1	-	TRBJ1-5	TGTGCCAGCAGTTGGGGACAGGGACAGCCCCAGCATTTT	CASSWGQGQPQHF
TRBV2	-	-	TRBJ1-1	TGTGCCAGCAGGGATCAGGCGAACACTGAAGCTTTCTTT	CASRDQANTEAFF
TRBV7-9	-	-	TRBJ2-2	TGTGCCAGCACCCTCTTACGGCCGAACACCGGGGAGCTGTTTTTT	CASTLLRPNTGELFF
TRBV7-2	-	-	TRBJ2-3	TGTGCCAGCAGCGTCGGGGGCGCCACAGATACGCAGTATTTT	CASSVGGATDTQYF
TRBV27	-	once	TRBJ2-3	TGTGCCAGCAGTTTCACCTCAGGGTGGGGGCCAGATACGCAGTATTTT	CASSFTSGWGPDTQYF
TRBV2	-	-	TRBJ1-4	TGTGCCAGCGTCCAGATTTCAACTAATGAAAAACTGTTTTTT	CASVQISTNEKLFF
TRBV29-1	-	once	TRBJ1-2	TGCAGCGTTGAACCGCGGGACTATGGCTACACCTTC	CSVEPRDYGYTF
TRBV2	TRBD1	few	TRBJ1-4	TGTGCCAGCAGTGACAGGGGGTCTAATGAAAAACTGTTTTTT	CASSDRGSNEKLFF
TRBV7-2	TRBD1	-	TRBJ2-1	TGTGCCAGCAGCTTAGGGACAGGGGGCGCAGGTAATGAGCAGTTCTTC	CASSLGTGGAGNEQFF
TRBV11-1	TRBD1	-	TRBJ1-2	TGTGCCAGCAGCCTGGACAGGGCCCATGGCTACACCTTC	CASSLDRAHGYTF
TRBV13	-	-	TRBJ2-7	TGTGCCAGCAGCTTATTTCAGGGTCTTTCCTACGAGCAGTACTTC	CASSLFQGLSYEQYF
TRBV9	-	-	TRBJ1-3	TGTGCCAGCAGCGCTAGAGAGTCGACCTCTGGAAACACCATATATTTT	CASSARESTSGNTIYF
TRBV19	-	-	TRBJ2-7	TGTGCCAGTAGTGCTGGGGTCTACGAGCAGTACTTC	CASSAGVYEQYF
TRBV6-2/TRBV6-3	-	-	TRBJ1-6	TGTGCCAGCAGTCTTTGGACAACAGCCCTCCACTTT	CASSLWTTALHF